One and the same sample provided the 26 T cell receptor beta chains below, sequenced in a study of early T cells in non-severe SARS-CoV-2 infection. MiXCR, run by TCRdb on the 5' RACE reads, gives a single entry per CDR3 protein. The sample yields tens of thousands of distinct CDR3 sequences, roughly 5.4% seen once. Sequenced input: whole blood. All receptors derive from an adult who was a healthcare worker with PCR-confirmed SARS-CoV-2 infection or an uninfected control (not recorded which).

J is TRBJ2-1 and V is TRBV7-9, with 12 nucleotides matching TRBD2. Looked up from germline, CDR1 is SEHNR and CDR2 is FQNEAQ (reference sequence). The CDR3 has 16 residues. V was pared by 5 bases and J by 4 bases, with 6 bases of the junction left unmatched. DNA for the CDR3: TGTGCCAGCAGCCTGGGGACTAGCGGGCGATACAATGAGCAGTTCTTC. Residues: CASSLGTSGRYNEQFF.

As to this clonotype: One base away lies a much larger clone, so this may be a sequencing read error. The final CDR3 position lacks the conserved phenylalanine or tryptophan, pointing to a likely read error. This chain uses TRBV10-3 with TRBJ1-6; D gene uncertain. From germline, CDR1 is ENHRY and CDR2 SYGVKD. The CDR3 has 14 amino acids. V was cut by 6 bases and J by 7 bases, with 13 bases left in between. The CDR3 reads CAISPTQSNSPLHL. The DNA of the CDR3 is TGTGCCATCAGCCCGACCCAATCCAATTCACCCCTCCACCTT.

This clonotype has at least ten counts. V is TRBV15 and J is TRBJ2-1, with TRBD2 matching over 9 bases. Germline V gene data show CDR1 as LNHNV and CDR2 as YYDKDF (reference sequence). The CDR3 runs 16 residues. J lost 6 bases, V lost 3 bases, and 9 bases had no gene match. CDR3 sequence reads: CATSSGGGRARNEQFF. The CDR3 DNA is TGTGCCACCAGCAGTGGTGGCGGGAGGGCCCGCAATGAGCAGTTCTTC. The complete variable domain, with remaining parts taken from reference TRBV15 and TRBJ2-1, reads DAMVIQNPRYQVTQFGKPVTLSCSQTLNHNVMYWYQQKSSQAPKLLFHYYDKDFNNEADTPDNFQSRRPNTSFCFLDIRSPGLGDTAMYLCATSSGGGRARNEQFFGPGTRLTVL.

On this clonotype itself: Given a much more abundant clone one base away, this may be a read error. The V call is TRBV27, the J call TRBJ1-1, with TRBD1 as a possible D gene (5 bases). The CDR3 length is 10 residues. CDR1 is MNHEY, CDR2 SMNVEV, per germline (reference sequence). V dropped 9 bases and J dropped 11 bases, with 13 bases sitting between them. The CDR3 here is CARTRGVAFF. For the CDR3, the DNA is TGTGCCAGAACACGGGGCGTGGCTTTCTTT.

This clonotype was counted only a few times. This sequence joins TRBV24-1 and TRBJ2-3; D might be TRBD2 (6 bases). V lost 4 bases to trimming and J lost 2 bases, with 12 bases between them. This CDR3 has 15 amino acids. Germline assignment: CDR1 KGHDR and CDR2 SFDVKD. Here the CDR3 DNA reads TGTGCCACCAGTGACCTTAGCGGTGACACAGATACGCAGTATTTT. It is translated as CATSDLSGDTDTQYF.

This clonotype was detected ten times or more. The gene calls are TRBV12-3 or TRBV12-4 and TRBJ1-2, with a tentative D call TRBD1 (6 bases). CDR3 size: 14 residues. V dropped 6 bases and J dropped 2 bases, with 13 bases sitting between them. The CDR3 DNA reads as TGTGCCAGCAGCTCGGGACACCAGAACTATGGCTACACCTTC. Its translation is CASSSGHQNYGYTF.

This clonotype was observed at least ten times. This CDR3 reads CSVGGGRPLNTQYF. The CDR3, as DNA: TGCAGCGTTGGAGGCGGGAGGCCCCTAAATACGCAGTATTTT. The rearrangement uses TRBV29-1 and TRBJ2-3; TRBD2 matches at 8 bases. There are 14 residues in the CDR3. J gave up 7 bases and V 4 bases, and 10 bases lay outside the gene matches. Germline values: CDR1 SQVTM, CDR2 ANQGSEA.

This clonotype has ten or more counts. The CDR3 reads CAASLSEQDTQYF. The CDR3 region has the DNA TGTGCCGCCTCCCTGAGCGAACAAGATACGCAGTATTTT. V usage is TRBV2 and J usage is TRBJ2-3; D is undetermined. The CDR3 covers 13 residues. Trimming removed 11 bases from V and 5 bases from J, with 17 bases in between. Germline CDR1 is SNHLY and CDR2 is FYNNEI.

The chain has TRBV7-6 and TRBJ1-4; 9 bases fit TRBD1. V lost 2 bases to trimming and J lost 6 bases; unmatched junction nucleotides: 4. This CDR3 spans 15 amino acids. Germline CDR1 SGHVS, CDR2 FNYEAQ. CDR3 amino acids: CASSLMGQGDEKLFF. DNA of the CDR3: TGTGCCAGCAGCTTAATGGGACAGGGAGATGAAAAACTGTTTTTT. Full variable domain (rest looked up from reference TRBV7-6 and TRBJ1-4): GAGVSQSPRYKVTKRGQDVALRCDPISGHVSLYWYRQALGQGPEFLTYFNYEAQQDKSGLPNDRFSAERPEGSISTLTIQRTEQRDSAMYRCASSLMGQGDEKLFFGSGTQLSVL.

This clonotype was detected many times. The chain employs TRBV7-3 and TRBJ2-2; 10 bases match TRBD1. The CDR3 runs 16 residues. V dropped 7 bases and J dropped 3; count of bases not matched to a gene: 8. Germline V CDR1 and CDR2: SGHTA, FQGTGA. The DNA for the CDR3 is TGTGCCAGCACCCTTAACGGGACAGGGGACACCGGGGAGCTGTTTTTT. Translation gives CASTLNGTGDTGELFF.

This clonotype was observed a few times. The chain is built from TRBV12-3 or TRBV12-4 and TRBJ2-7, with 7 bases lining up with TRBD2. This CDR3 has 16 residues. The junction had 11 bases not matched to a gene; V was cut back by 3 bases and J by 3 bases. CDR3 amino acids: CASSFLGGRALYEQYF. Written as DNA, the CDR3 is TGTGCCAGCAGTTTTTTGGGAGGGAGGGCCCTCTACGAGCAGTACTTC.

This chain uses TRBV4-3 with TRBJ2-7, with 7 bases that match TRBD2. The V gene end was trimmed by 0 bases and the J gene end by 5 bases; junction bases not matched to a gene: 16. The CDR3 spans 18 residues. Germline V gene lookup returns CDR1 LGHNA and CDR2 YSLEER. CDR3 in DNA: TGCGCCAGCAGCCAAGATTCGGCGCAGGGAGGGTGGGCCGACGAGCAGTACTTC. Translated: CASSQDSAQGGWADEQYF.

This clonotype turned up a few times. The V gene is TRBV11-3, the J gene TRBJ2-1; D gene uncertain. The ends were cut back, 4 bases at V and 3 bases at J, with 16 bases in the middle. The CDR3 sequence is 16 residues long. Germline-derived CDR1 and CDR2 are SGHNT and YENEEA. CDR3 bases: TGTGCCAGCAGCTCCAGCCTCAGCAGAAACTACAATGAGCAGTTCTTC. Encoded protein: CASSSSLSRNYNEQFF.

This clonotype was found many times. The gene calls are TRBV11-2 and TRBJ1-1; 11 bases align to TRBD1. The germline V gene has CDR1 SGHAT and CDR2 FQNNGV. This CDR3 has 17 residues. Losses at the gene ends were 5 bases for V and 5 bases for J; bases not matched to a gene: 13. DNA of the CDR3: TGTGCCAGCAGCCGCTCCACCGGGACAGGGGGAAGAACTGAAGCTTTCTTT. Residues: CASSRSTGTGGRTEAFF.

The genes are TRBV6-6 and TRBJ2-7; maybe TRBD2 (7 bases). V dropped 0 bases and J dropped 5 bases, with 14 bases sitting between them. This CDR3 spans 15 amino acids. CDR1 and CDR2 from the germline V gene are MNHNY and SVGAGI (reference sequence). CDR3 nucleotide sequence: TGTGCCAGCAGTTACTCGAGAGGGGGGGGAGACGAGCAGTACTTC. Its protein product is CASSYSRGGGDEQYF.

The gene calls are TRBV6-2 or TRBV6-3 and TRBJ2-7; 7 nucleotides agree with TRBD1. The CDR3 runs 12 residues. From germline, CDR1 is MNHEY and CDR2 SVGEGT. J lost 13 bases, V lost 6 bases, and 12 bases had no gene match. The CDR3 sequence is CASRGQVGWHYF. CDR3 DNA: TGTGCCAGCAGAGGACAGGTTGGCTGGCATTACTTC.

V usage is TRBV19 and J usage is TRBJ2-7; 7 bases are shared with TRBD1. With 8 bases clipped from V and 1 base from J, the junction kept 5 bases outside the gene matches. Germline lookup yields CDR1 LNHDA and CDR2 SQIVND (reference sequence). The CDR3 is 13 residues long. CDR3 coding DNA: TGTGCCAGTGCTTCGGACAGGTCCTACGAGCAGTACTTC. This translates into CASASDRSYEQYF.

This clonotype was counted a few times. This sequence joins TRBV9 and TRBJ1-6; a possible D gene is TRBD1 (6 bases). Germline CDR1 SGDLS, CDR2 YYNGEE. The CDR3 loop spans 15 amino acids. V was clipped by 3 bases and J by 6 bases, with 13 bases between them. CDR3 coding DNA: TGTGCCAGCAGCGCCCCGCAGGGGTCTAATTCACCCCTCCACTTT. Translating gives CASSAPQGSNSPLHF.

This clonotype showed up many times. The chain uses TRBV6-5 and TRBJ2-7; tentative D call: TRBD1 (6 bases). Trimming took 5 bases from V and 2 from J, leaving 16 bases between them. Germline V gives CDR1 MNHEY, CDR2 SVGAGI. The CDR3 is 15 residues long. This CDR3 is CASSQLSTGTYEQYF. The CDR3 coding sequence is TGTGCCAGCAGTCAACTATCGACAGGTACCTACGAGCAGTACTTC.

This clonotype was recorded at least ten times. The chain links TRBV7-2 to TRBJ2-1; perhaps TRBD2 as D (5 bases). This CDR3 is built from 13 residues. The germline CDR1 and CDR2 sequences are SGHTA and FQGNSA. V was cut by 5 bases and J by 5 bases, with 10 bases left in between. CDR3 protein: CASSLTRNNEQFF. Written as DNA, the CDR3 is TGTGCCAGCAGCCTTACTAGGAACAATGAGCAGTTCTTC.

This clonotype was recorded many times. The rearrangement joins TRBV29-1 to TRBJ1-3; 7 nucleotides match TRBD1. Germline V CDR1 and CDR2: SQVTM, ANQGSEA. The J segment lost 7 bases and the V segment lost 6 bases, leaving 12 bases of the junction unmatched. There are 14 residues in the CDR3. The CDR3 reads CSVTGTEQANTIYF. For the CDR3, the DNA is TGCAGCGTAACCGGGACAGAGCAGGCGAACACCATATATTTT. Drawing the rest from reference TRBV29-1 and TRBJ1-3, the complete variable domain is SAVISQKPSRDICQRGTSLTIQCQVDSQVTMMFWYRQQPGQSLTLIATANQGSEATYESGFVIDKFPISRPNLTFSTLTVSNMSPEDSSIYLCSVTGTEQANTIYFGEGSWLTVV.

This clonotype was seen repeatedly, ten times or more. CDR3 DNA: TGTGCCAGCAGCCGGACTAGCGCCGACCACGAGCAGTACTTC. Encoded protein: CASSRTSADHEQYF. The chain combines TRBV7-2 with TRBJ2-7; 9 nucleotides agree with TRBD2. Germline loops: CDR1 SGHTA, CDR2 FQGNSA. The CDR3 consists of 14 residues. Trimming at V came to 5 bases and at J to 5 bases, leaving 7 bases not matched to a gene.

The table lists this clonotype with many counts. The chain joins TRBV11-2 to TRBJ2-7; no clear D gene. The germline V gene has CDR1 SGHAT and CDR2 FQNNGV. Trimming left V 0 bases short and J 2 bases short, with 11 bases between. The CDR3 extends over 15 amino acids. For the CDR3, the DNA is TGTGCCAGCAGCTTAGATCGGCAGAAAGCCTACGAGCAGTACTTC. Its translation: CASSLDRQKAYEQYF.

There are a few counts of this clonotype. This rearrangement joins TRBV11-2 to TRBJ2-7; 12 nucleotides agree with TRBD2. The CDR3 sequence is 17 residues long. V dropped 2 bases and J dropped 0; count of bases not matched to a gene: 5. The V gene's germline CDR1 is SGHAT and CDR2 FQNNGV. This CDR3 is CASSLTLAGGSSYEQYF. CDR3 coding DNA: TGTGCCAGCAGCTTAACACTAGCGGGAGGCAGCTCCTACGAGCAGTACTTC.

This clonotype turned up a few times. The CDR3 loop reads CASSRDTNQPQHF. The CDR3 DNA sequence: TGTGCCAGCAGCCGAGACACAAACCAGCCCCAGCATTTT. The gene calls are TRBV7-2 and TRBJ1-5; D gene ambiguous. Per germline, CDR1 SGHTA and CDR2 FQGNSA. There are 13 residues in the CDR3. Trimming left V 5 bases short and J 7 bases short, with 12 bases between.

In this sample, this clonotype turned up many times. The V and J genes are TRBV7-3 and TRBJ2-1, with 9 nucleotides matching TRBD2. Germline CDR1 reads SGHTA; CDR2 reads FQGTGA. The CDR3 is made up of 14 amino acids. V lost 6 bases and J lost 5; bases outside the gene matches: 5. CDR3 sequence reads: CASRAGTSNNEQFF. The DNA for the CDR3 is TGTGCCAGCAGGGCCGGGACTAGCAACAATGAGCAGTTCTTC. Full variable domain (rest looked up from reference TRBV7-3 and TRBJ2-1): GAGVSQTPSNKVTEKGKYVELRCDPISGHTALYWYRQSLGQGPEFLIYFQGTGAADDSGLPNDRFFAVRPEGSVSTLKIQRTERGDSAVYLCASRAGTSNNEQFFGPGTRLTVL.